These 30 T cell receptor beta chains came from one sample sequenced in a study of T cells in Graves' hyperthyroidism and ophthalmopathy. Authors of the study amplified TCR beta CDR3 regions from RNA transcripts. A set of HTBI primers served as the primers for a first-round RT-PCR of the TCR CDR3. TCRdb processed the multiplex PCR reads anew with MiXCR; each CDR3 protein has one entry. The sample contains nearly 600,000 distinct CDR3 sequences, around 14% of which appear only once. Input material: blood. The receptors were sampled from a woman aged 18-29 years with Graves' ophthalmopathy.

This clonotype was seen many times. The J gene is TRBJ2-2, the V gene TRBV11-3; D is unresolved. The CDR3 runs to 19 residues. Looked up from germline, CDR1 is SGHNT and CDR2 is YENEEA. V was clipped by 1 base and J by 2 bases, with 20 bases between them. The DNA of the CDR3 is TGTGCCAGCAGCTTAGCTTGGGTTCCGGGCGAACTTAACACCGGGGAGCTGTTTTTT. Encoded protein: CASSLAWVPGELNTGELFF.

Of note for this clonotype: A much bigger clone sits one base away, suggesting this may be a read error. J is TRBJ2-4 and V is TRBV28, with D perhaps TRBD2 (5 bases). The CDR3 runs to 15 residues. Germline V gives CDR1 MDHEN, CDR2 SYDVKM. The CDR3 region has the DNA TGTGCCAGCAGTTTAACGGGATATCCCAAAAACGTTCAGTACTTC. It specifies CASSLTGYPKNVQYF.

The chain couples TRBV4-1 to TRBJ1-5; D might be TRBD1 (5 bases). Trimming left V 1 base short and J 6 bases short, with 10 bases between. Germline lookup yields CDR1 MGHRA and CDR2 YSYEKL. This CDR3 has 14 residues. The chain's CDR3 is CASSQVAGSQPQHF. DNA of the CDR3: TGCGCCAGCAGCCAAGTAGCAGGGAGTCAGCCCCAGCATTTT.

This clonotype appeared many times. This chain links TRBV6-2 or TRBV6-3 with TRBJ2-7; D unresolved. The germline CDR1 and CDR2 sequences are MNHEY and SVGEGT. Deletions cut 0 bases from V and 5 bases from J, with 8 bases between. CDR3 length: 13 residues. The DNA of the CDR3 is TGTGCCAGCAGTTACTCCGCCAGAAACGAGCAGTACTTC. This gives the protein CASSYSARNEQYF.

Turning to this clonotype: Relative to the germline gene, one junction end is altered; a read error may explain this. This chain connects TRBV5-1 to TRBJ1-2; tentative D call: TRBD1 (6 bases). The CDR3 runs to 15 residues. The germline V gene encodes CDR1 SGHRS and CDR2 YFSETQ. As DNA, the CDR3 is TGTGCCAGCAGCTTGAGGGCAGGGGCTCACTATGGCTACACCTTC. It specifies CASSLRAGAHYGYTF.

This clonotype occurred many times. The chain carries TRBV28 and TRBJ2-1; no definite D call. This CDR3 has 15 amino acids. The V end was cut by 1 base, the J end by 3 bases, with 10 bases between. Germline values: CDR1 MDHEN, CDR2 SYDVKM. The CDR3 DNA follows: TGTGCCAGCAGTTTATCAACTGGGGACTACAATGAGCAGTTCTTC. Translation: CASSLSTGDYNEQFF.

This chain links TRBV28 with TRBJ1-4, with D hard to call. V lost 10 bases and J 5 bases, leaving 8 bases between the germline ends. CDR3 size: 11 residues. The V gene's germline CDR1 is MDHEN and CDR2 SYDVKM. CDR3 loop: CATLLNEKLFF. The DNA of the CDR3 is TGTGCCACCTTACTCAATGAAAAACTGTTTTTT.

This CDR3 reads CAISEIQAAAEKLFF. The CDR3 DNA sequence: TGTGCCATCAGTGAAATCCAGGCCGCGGCGGAAAAACTGTTTTTT. The rearrangement uses TRBV10-3 and TRBJ1-4; no reliable D call. Per the germline V gene, CDR1 is ENHRY and CDR2 is SYGVKD. V was trimmed by 3 bases and J by 8 bases, leaving 16 bases between them. This CDR3 region has 15 residues.

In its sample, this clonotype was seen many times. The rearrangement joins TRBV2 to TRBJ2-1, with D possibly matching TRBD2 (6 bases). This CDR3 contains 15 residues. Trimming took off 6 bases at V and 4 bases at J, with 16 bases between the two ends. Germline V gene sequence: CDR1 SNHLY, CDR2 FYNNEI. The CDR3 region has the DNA TGTGCCAGCAGCCAAGGGGTAGCGGTGTACAATGAGCAGTTCTTC. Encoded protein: CASSQGVAVYNEQFF. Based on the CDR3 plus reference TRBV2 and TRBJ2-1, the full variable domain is EPEVTQTPSHQVTQMGQEVILRCVPISNHLYFYWYRQILGQKVEFLVSFYNNEISEKSEIFDDQFSVERPDGSNFTLKIRSTKLEDSAMYFCASSQGVAVYNEQFFGPGTRLTVL.

This CDR3 reads CASSSDPGGFYGYTF. In DNA, the CDR3 is TGTGCCAGCAGCTCCGACCCAGGGGGCTTCTATGGCTACACCTTC. This chain uses TRBV27 with TRBJ1-2; 8 bases align to TRBD1. With V trimmed by 6 bases and J by 4 bases, 10 bases remained unmatched. Germline V gives CDR1 MNHEY, CDR2 SMNVEV (reference sequence). The CDR3 covers 15 residues.

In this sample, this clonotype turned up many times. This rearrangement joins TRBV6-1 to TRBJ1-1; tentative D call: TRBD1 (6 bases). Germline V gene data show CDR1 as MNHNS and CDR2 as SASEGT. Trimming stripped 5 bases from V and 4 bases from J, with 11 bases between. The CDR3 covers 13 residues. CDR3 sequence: CASSPLGATEAFF. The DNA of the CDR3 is TGTGCCAGCAGTCCACTGGGGGCCACTGAAGCTTTCTTT.

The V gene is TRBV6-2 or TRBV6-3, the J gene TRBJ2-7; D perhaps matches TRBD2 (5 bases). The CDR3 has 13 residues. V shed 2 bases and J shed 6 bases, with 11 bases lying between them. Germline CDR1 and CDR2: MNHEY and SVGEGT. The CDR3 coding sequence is TGTGCCAGCAGTTACCCGCCCGGGGTCGAGCAGTACTTC. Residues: CASSYPPGVEQYF.

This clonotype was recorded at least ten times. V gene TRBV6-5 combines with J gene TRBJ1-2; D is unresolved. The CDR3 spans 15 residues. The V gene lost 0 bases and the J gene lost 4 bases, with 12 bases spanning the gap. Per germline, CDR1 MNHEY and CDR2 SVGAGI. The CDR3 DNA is TGTGCCAGCAGTTACTCCGTGGACGTCGGCTATGGCTACACCTTC. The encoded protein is CASSYSVDVGYGYTF.

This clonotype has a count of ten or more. Here the CDR3 reads CASSEEGRTSAWSQYF. CDR3 sequence (DNA): TGTGCCAGCAGTGAGGAGGGGAGGACTAGCGCATGGTCCCAGTACTTC. The chain carries TRBV2 and TRBJ2-5, with TRBD2 identical over 9 bases. After removal of 3 bases from V and 9 bases from J, the junction contained 14 bases not matched to a gene. The CDR3 length is 16 residues. Germline assignment: CDR1 SNHLY and CDR2 FYNNEI.

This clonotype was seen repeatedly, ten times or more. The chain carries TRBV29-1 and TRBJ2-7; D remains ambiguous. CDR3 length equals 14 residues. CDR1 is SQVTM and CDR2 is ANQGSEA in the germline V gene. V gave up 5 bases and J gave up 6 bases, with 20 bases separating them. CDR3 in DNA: TGCAGCGTTTTAGGGAACTCTGAGCCTCGCGAGCAGTACTTC. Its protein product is CSVLGNSEPREQYF.

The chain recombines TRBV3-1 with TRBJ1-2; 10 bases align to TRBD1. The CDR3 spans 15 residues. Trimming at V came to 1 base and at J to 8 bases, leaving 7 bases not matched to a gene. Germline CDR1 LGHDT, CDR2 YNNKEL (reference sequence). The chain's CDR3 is CASSQGGGTGEGYTF. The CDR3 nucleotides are TGTGCCAGCAGCCAAGGGGGCGGGACAGGGGAAGGCTACACCTTC.

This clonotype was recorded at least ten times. The CDR3 spells CASSLGAWAGRPYGYTF. CDR3 sequence (DNA): TGTGCCAGCAGCTTAGGTGCTTGGGCAGGCCGACCCTATGGCTACACCTTC. The V call is TRBV7-6, the J call TRBJ1-2, with D unclear. The CDR3 contains 17 residues. Trimming took off 1 base at V and 4 bases at J, with 19 bases between the two ends. Germline assignment: CDR1 SGHVS and CDR2 FNYEAQ. The complete variable domain, with remaining parts taken from reference TRBV7-6 and TRBJ1-2, reads GAGVSQSPRYKVTKRGQDVALRCDPISGHVSLYWYRQALGQGPEFLTYFNYEAQQDKSGLPNDRFSAERPEGSISTLTIQRTEQRDSAMYRCASSLGAWAGRPYGYTFGSGTRLTVV.

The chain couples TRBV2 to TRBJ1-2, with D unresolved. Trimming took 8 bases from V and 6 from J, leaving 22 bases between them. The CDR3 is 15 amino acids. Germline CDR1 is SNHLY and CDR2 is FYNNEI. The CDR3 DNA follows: TGTGCCAGCCGGGCGGTTTCGGGTCGGATCGATGGCTACACCTTC. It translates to CASRAVSGRIDGYTF.

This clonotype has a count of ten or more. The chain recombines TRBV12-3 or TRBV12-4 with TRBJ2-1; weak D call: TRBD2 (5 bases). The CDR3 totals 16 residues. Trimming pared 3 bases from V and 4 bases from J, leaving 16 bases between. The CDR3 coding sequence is TGTGCCAGCAGTTTGGACTGGACTCCCCGGTACAATGAGCAGTTCTTC. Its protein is CASSLDWTPRYNEQFF.

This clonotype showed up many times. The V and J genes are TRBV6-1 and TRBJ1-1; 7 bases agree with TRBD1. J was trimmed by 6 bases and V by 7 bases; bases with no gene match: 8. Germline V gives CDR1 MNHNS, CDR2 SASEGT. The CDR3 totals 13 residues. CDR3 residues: CASTDIDRAEAFF. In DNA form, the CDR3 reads TGTGCCAGCACTGACATTGACAGGGCTGAAGCTTTCTTT.

In nucleotides, the CDR3 is TGTGCCAGCGGGATCAGCGTCCATGAGCAGTTCTTC. It translates to CASGISVHEQFF. This chain links TRBV14 with TRBJ2-1; no clear D gene. Germline lookup yields CDR1 SGHDN and CDR2 FVKESK. The CDR3 sequence is 12 residues long. V was trimmed by 8 bases and J by 8 bases, leaving 13 bases between them.

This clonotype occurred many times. The CDR3 DNA sequence: TGTGCCAGCAGTTACACGGGAGTTACGCAGTATTTT. Amino acid sequence: CASSYTGVTQYF. The genes are TRBV27 and TRBJ2-3; weak D call: TRBD2 (6 bases). Between the trimmed V and J ends, which lost 4 bases and 8 bases, there was a span of 10 bases. Germline V gene lookup returns CDR1 MNHEY and CDR2 SMNVEV (reference sequence). The CDR3 length is 12 residues.

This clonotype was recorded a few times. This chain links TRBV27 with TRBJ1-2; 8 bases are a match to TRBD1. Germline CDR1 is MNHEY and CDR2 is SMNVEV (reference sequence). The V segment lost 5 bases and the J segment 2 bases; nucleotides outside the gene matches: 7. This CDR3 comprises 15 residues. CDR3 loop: CASSLTTGENYGYTF. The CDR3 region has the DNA TGTGCCAGCAGTCTCACGACAGGGGAGAACTATGGCTACACCTTC.

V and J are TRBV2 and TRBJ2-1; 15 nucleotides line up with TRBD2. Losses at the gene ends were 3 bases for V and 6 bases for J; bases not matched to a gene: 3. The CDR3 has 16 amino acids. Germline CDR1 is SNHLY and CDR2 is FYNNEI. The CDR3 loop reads CASSDRGLAGGNEQFF. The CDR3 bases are TGTGCCAGCAGTGACCGGGGACTAGCGGGAGGCAATGAGCAGTTCTTC.

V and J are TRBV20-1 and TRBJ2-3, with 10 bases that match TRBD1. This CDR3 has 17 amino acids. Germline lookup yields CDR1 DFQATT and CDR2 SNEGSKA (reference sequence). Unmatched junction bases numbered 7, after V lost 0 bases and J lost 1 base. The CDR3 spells CSARDPRGTGGTDTQYF. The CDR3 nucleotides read TGCAGTGCTAGAGACCCCCGGGGGACAGGGGGCACAGATACGCAGTATTTT.

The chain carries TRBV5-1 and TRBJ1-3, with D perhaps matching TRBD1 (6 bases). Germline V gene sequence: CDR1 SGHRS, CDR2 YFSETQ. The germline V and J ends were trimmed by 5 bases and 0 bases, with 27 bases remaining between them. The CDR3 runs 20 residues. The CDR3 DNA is TGCGCCAGCAGTTGGACCACCAGGGGCCTTACCCCCTCCTCTGGAAACACCATATATTTT. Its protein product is CASSWTTRGLTPSSGNTIYF.

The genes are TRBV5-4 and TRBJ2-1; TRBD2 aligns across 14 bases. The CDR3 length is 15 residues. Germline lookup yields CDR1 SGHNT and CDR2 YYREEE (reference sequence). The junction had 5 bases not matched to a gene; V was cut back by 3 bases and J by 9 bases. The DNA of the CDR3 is TGTGCCAGCAGCTCCCCGGGACTAGCGGGAGCTGAGCAGTTCTTC. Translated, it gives CASSSPGLAGAEQFF.

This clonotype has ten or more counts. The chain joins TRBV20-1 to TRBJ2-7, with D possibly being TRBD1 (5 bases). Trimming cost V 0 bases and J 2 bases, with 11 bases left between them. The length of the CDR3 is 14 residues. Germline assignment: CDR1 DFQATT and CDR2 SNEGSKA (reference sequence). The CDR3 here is CSARDVQGTYEQYF. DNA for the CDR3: TGCAGTGCTAGAGATGTGCAGGGTACCTACGAGCAGTACTTC.

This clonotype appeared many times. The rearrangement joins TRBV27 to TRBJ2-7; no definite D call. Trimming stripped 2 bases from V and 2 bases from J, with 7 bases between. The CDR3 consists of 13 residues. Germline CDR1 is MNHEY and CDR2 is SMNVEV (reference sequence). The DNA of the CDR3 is TGTGCCAGCAGTTTAACCGCTACCTACGAGCAGTACTTC. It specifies CASSLTATYEQYF.

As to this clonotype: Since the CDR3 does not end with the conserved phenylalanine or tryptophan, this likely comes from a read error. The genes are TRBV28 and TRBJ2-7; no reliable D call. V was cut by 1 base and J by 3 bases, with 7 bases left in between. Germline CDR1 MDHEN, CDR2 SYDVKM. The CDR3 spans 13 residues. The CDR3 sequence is CASSLSSDYEQYL. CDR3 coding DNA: TGTGCCAGCAGTTTATCTAGTGACTACGAGCAGTACCTC.